This passage covers 32 T cell receptor beta chains from one sample sequenced in a study of cytomegalovirus exposure and HLA in healthy donors. This PCR relied on a set of 60 Vbeta primers and 13 Jbeta primers. The repertoire was sequenced with immunoSEQ multiplex PCR; TCRdb's copy has only in-frame clones and lacks some. The sample yields about 140,000 clones, roughly 85% seen once. Sequenced: PBMCs. The receptors originated from a man in his forties in good health and CMV-seropositive.

The rearrangement joins TRBV6-5 to TRBJ1-6; tentatively, D is TRBD1 (5 bases). The V end lost 6 bases, the J end lost 10 bases, and 16 bases lay between the germline ends. CDR1 and CDR2 from the germline V gene are MNHEY and SVGAGI. The CDR3 runs 14 residues. This CDR3 reads CASRGGRVRSPLHF. The CDR3 DNA is TGTGCCAGCAGGGGAGGCAGGGTACGATCACCCCTCCACTTT.

The table lists this clone with a few counts. The V gene is TRBV4-1, the J gene TRBJ1-1; 7 nucleotides match TRBD1. Losses at the gene ends were 5 bases for V and 6 bases for J; bases not matched to a gene: 9. The CDR3 length is 14 residues. Germline V lookup: CDR1 MGHRA, CDR2 YSYEKL. The CDR3 loop reads CASSATGEGSEAFF. In nucleotides, the CDR3 is TGCGCCAGCAGCGCCACAGGGGAAGGATCTGAAGCTTTCTTT.

The table lists this clone with a few counts. The gene calls are TRBV11-3 and TRBJ2-1; a possible D gene is TRBD2 (6 bases). The V and J ends lost 4 bases and 4 bases respectively, with 11 bases between them. Germline values: CDR1 SGHNT, CDR2 YENEEA. This CDR3 is 14 amino acids long. CDR3 DNA sequence: TGTGCCAGCAGCTCCACTAGCAGTTACAATGAGCAGTTCTTC. Translated: CASSSTSSYNEQFF.

The chain joins TRBV18 to TRBJ2-7, with TRBD2 matching 13 bases. CDR3 length: 16 amino acids. J lost 7 bases, V lost 3 bases, and 9 bases had no gene match. In germline, CDR1 is KGHSH, CDR2 LQKENI. CDR3 amino acids: CASSPATSGRAREQYF. For the CDR3, the DNA is TGTGCCAGCTCACCCGCTACTAGCGGGAGGGCGAGAGAGCAGTACTTC.

The chain is built from TRBV6-1 and TRBJ2-7, with D perhaps matching TRBD2 (6 bases). Trimming took 4 bases from V and 2 from J, leaving 12 bases between them. CDR1 MNHNS and CDR2 SASEGT come from the germline V gene. This CDR3 has 14 amino acids. The CDR3 region is CASSVRGGAYEQYF. CDR3 nucleotide sequence: TGTGCCAGCAGTGTAAGGGGAGGCGCCTACGAGCAGTACTTC.

The V and J genes are TRBV30 and TRBJ2-1; no reliable D call. V was clipped by 0 bases and J by 7 bases, with 7 bases between them. Germline CDR1 GTSNPN, CDR2 SVGIG (reference sequence). The CDR3 runs 12 residues. CDR3 amino acids: CAWSVPGNEQFF. The CDR3 DNA reads as TGTGCCTGGAGTGTACCCGGGAATGAGCAGTTCTTC.

The rearrangement joins TRBV25-1 to TRBJ2-2; TRBD1 aligns across 11 bases. Germline loops: CDR1 MGHDK, CDR2 SYGVNS. This CDR3 is 17 amino acids long. The V segment lost 1 base and the J segment 2 bases; nucleotides outside the gene matches: 3. For the CDR3, the DNA is TGTGCCAGCAGTGAATCTCGGACAGGGGGCAACACCGGGGAGCTGTTTTTT. Protein product: CASSESRTGGNTGELFF.

This chain links TRBV4-1 with TRBJ1-3; D remains ambiguous. From germline, CDR1 is MGHRA and CDR2 YSYEKL. Trimming shortened V by 1 base and J by 2 bases, and 18 bases separated the two germline ends. There are 18 residues in the CDR3. The CDR3 spells CASSQAGPGSRPGNTIYF. The CDR3 DNA sequence: TGCGCCAGCAGCCAAGCGGGTCCGGGAAGTCGGCCTGGAAACACCATATATTTT.

This clone was observed a handful of times. This rearrangement joins TRBV20-1 to TRBJ2-5, with D perhaps TRBD2 (5 bases). Germline loops: CDR1 DFQATT, CDR2 SNEGSKA (reference sequence). V was cut by 6 bases and J by 10 bases, with 15 bases left in between. This CDR3 comprises 11 residues. The CDR3 spells CSANPASNQYF. The CDR3 bases are TGCAGTGCGAACCCCGCTAGCAACCAGTACTTC.

This chain links TRBV30 with TRBJ1-2; D might be TRBD1 (5 bases). The germline gives CDR1 GTSNPN, CDR2 SVGIG (reference sequence). Trimming took 2 bases from V and 2 from J, leaving 9 bases between them. The CDR3 spans 13 residues. CDR3 sequence: CAWSWDLNYGYTF. The CDR3 region has the DNA TGTGCCTGGAGTTGGGACTTGAACTATGGCTACACCTTC.

The rearrangement uses TRBV19 and TRBJ2-7, with 9 bases aligning to TRBD1. The V and J ends lost 5 bases and 4 bases, in that order; junction bases with no gene match: 15. Germline lookup yields CDR1 LNHDA and CDR2 SQIVND (reference sequence). The CDR3 extends over 17 amino acids. The CDR3 sequence: CASSGRTGAIWGYEQYF. The CDR3, as DNA: TGTGCCAGTAGTGGCCGGACAGGGGCCATCTGGGGTTACGAGCAGTACTTC.

This chain uses TRBV4-2 with TRBJ2-2, with D unresolved. Germline V gene lookup returns CDR1 LGHNA and CDR2 YNFKEQ. V lost 5 bases, J lost 2 bases, and 3 bases lay in between. The CDR3 totals 12 residues. The CDR3 bases are TGTGCCAGCAGCTATAACACCGGGGAGCTGTTTTTT. Translation gives CASSYNTGELFF.

This clone was seen just once. The rearrangement links TRBV5-1 to TRBJ1-2; possibly TRBD1 for D (5 bases). This CDR3 contains 14 residues. Germline loops: CDR1 SGHRS, CDR2 YFSETQ. Trimming took off 1 base at V and 4 bases at J, with 11 bases between the two ends. CDR3 amino acids: CASSLNSQGYGYTF. DNA of the CDR3: TGCGCCAGCAGCTTGAACTCCCAGGGCTATGGCTACACCTTC.

A remark on this clone: The junction departs from the called germline gene at one end, perhaps through a read error. The CDR3 loop reads CASSDSPWTGRATF. The CDR3 DNA reads as TGTGCCAGCAGTGATAGTCCCTGGACAGGGAGGGCTACGTTC. The chain combines TRBV6-1 with TRBJ1-2; 8 bases map to TRBD1. The CDR3 is 14 residues long. CDR1 and CDR2 (germline): MNHNS, SASEGT.

The chain is built from TRBV5-1 and TRBJ2-1, with TRBD1 matching 9 bases. The germline CDR1 and CDR2 sequences are SGHRS and YFSETQ. There are 16 residues in the CDR3. Unmatched junction bases numbered 11, after V lost 8 bases and J lost 2 bases. Here the CDR3 reads CASGAPGTGTYNEQFF. CDR3 coding DNA: TGCGCCAGTGGCGCACCCGGGACAGGGACCTACAATGAGCAGTTCTTC. Together with reference TRBV5-1 and TRBJ2-1, the CDR3 gives the full variable domain: KAGVTQTPRYLIKTRGQQVTLSCSPISGHRSVSWYQQTPGQGLQFLFEYFSETQRNKGNFPGRFSGRQFSNSRSEMNVSTLELGDSALYLCASGAPGTGTYNEQFFGPGTRLTVL.

This clone has only a few counts. V gene TRBV6-6 combines with J gene TRBJ2-7; TRBD2 matches at 9 bases. Losses at the gene ends were 4 bases for V and 3 bases for J; bases not matched to a gene: 7. CDR1 is MNHNY and CDR2 is SVGAGI in the germline V gene (reference sequence). This CDR3 is 15 amino acids long. The CDR3: CASSWAGGRGYEQYF. CDR3 sequence (DNA): TGTGCCAGCAGTTGGGCTGGCGGGAGGGGCTACGAGCAGTACTTC.

The chain employs TRBV18 and TRBJ1-1; TRBD1 matches 10 bases. This CDR3 comprises 18 residues. Germline V gene data show CDR1 as KGHSH and CDR2 as LQKENI. Losses at the gene ends were 3 bases for V and 3 bases for J; bases not matched to a gene: 13. CDR3 in DNA: TGTGCCAGCTCACCGCGCCAACCCGGGACAGGGGCCTACACTGAAGCTTTCTTT. Its protein product is CASSPRQPGTGAYTEAFF.

This clone was detected only a few times. The gene calls are TRBV6-5 and TRBJ1-1; D remains unclear. With 7 bases removed from V and 1 base from J, the gap between germline ends came to 16 bases. CDR3 length: 15 amino acids. Per the germline V gene, CDR1 is MNHEY and CDR2 is SVGAGI. The CDR3 region is CASTIGRRGNTEAFF. The DNA for the CDR3 is TGTGCCAGCACCATCGGGAGACGAGGGAACACTGAAGCTTTCTTT.

This clone was observed a few times. The junction shows a germline mismatch at one end, possibly a read error. The J gene is TRBJ1-2, the V gene TRBV5-1; 7 nucleotides match TRBD1. Germline CDR1 reads SGHRS; CDR2 reads YFSETQ. The CDR3 sequence is 13 residues long. The DNA of the CDR3 is TGCGCCAGCAGCTTGGGAGACAGGGAATTTAAGTCCTTC. Encoded protein: CASSLGDREFKSF. Supplemented by reference TRBV5-1 and TRBJ1-2, the full variable domain reads KAGVTQTPRYLIKTRGQQVTLSCSPISGHRSVSWYQQTPGQGLQFLFEYFSETQRNKGNFPGRFSGRQFSNSRSEMNVSTLELGDSALYLCASSLGDREFKSFGSGTRLTVV.

The V and J genes are TRBV5-1 and TRBJ2-1; 13 nucleotides align to TRBD2. The germline V gene has CDR1 SGHRS and CDR2 YFSETQ. J lost 5 bases, V lost 5 bases, and 16 bases had no gene match. The CDR3 runs to 19 residues. CDR3 sequence: CASSPTSGRAGVGNNEQFF. The CDR3 nucleotides read TGCGCCAGCAGTCCTACTAGCGGGAGGGCGGGGGTCGGGAACAATGAGCAGTTCTTC.

This chain uses TRBV14 with TRBJ1-4; TRBD1 might be the D (5 bases). Germline values: CDR1 SGHDN, CDR2 FVKESK. V lost 1 base, J lost 4 bases, and 10 bases lay in between. The CDR3 is 15 residues long. The CDR3 reads CASSQAGLRNEKLFF. In DNA form, the CDR3 reads TGTGCCAGCAGCCAAGCAGGGCTTCGTAATGAAAAACTGTTTTTT.

The chain carries TRBV19 and TRBJ1-2, with TRBD1 matching over 9 bases. This CDR3 is 15 amino acids long. Germline CDR1 is LNHDA and CDR2 is SQIVND (reference sequence). Unmatched junction bases numbered 11, after V lost 6 bases and J lost 6 bases. The CDR3 loop is CASRGQGGLIDGYTF. For the CDR3, the DNA is TGTGCCAGTAGGGGACAGGGAGGTTTAATTGATGGCTACACCTTC.

The rearrangement uses TRBV11-3 and TRBJ1-1, with TRBD1 identical over 7 bases. The CDR3 is 17 amino acids. The trim removed 5 bases at V and 2 bases at J, leaving 14 bases unmatched. Germline V CDR1 and CDR2: SGHNT, YENEEA. CDR3: CASSRGSRAGGNTEAFF. In nucleotides, the CDR3 is TGTGCCAGCAGCCGTGGTAGCCGGGCAGGGGGAAACACTGAAGCTTTCTTT.

This chain joins TRBV7-9 and TRBJ1-1; no clear D gene. CDR1 is SEHNR, CDR2 FQNEAQ, per germline (reference sequence). CDR3 length equals 14 residues. V lost 0 bases and J 4 bases, leaving 9 bases between the germline ends. CDR3 DNA sequence: TGTGCCAGCAGCTTAGCAGAGATCGGCACTGAAGCTTTCTTT. Encoded protein: CASSLAEIGTEAFF.

The chain couples TRBV7-9 to TRBJ2-7, with D perhaps TRBD1 (6 bases). Deletions cut 1 base from V and 7 bases from J, with 20 bases between. This CDR3 has 16 residues. Germline V gene lookup returns CDR1 SEHNR and CDR2 FQNEAQ (reference sequence). The CDR3 here is CASSLEGGPPGSEQYF. The CDR3 DNA is TGTGCCAGCAGCTTAGAAGGGGGACCCCCGGGGAGTGAGCAGTACTTC.

The CDR3 region is CASTGLAVNTGELFF. DNA of the CDR3: TGTGCCAGCACTGGACTAGCGGTTAACACCGGGGAGCTGTTTTTT. The V call is TRBV2, the J call TRBJ2-2, with 10 bases matching TRBD2. The ends lost 7 bases at V and 2 bases at J; junction bases unmatched: 4. CDR3 length: 15 residues. Germline CDR1 SNHLY, CDR2 FYNNEI.

This chain links TRBV5-1 with TRBJ2-7; tentatively, D is TRBD2 (6 bases). Trimming left V 0 bases short and J 3 bases short, with 10 bases between. Germline V lookup: CDR1 SGHRS, CDR2 YFSETQ. The CDR3 sequence is 14 residues long. In DNA form, the CDR3 reads TGCGCCAGCAGCTTGGGCGGGATGGGCTACGAGCAGTACTTC. Amino acids: CASSLGGMGYEQYF.

This chain connects TRBV5-1 to TRBJ2-3; the match to TRBD1 covers 7 bases. The CDR3 sequence is 14 residues long. CDR1 and CDR2 from the germline V gene are SGHRS and YFSETQ. Losses at the gene ends were 4 bases for V and 4 bases for J; bases not matched to a gene: 6. CDR3 sequence: CASSISDRSDTQYF. CDR3 nucleotide sequence: TGCGCCAGCAGCATTTCGGACAGGTCAGATACGCAGTATTTT.

The V and J genes are TRBV6-1 and TRBJ1-3; tentatively, D is TRBD1 (5 bases). Trimming removed 5 bases from V and 0 bases from J, with 11 bases in between. CDR3 length equals 15 residues. Germline loops: CDR1 MNHNS, CDR2 SASEGT. The CDR3 loop is CASSPRQTSGNTIYF. CDR3 coding DNA: TGTGCCAGCAGTCCCCGACAGACCTCTGGAAACACCATATATTTT.

This sequence joins TRBV6-1 and TRBJ1-2; 10 bases match TRBD1. V was clipped by 6 bases and J by 8 bases; unmatched bases: 3. The CDR3 has 12 amino acids. In germline, CDR1 is MNHNS, CDR2 SASEGT. DNA of the CDR3: TGTGCCAGCAGGGGGACAGGGGACGGCTACACCTTC. It translates to CASRGTGDGYTF.

The V gene is TRBV27, the J gene TRBJ2-7, with 12 bases lining up with TRBD2. Germline CDR1 reads MNHEY; CDR2 reads SMNVEV (reference sequence). This CDR3 is built from 14 residues. V gave up 8 bases and J gave up 4 bases; unmatched junction bases: 6. Here the CDR3 DNA reads TGTGCCAGCGCTCCCGGGACTAGCGGGTACGAGCAGTACTTC. It yields the protein CASAPGTSGYEQYF.

The J gene is TRBJ1-1, the V gene TRBV9; TRBD1 might be the D (6 bases). V was cut by 1 base and J by 6 bases, with 13 bases left in between. Per germline, CDR1 SGDLS and CDR2 YYNGEE. CDR3 length equals 14 residues. CDR3 coding DNA: TGTGCCAGCAGCGTACCTCGGGGGGGCCCTGAAGCTTTCTTT. This gives the protein CASSVPRGGPEAFF. The full variable domain, in which reference TRBV9 and TRBJ1-1 provide the parts outside the CDR3, is DSGVTQTPKHLITATGQRVTLRCSPRSGDLSVYWYQQSLDQGLQFLIQYYNGEERAKGNILERFSAQQFPDLHSELNLSSLELGDSALYFCASSVPRGGPEAFFGQGTRLTVV.